The text below deals with one T cell receptor (beta chain). Using immunoSEQ multiplex PCR, the repertoire was profiled, and TCRdb retains in-frame clones only, with some absent. In the table there are under 80,000 clones, roughly 86% of which are singletons. This entry comes from a study of T cell changes during pregnancy in multiple sclerosis. V lost 4 bases and J lost 3; bases outside the gene matches: 9. Looked up from germline, CDR1 is SGHDT and CDR2 is YYEEEE. The CDR3 length is 16 residues. Sequencing used peripheral blood, obtained in the first trimester of pregnancy. The chain uses TRBV5-6 and TRBJ2-1; 8 bases map to TRBD1. The sequence derives from a female donor with multiple sclerosis, enrolled in a pregnancy study. CDR3 protein: CASSLSWTGLYNEQFF. CDR3 coding DNA: TGTGCCAGCAGCCTGTCGTGGACAGGGCTCTACAATGAGCAGTTCTTC.